This entry lists 12 T cell receptor beta chains sequenced from one sample in a study of control samples from healthy donors and cancer patients (dated by TCRdb to between 2020 and 2021). Library construction relied on the immunoSEQ multiplex PCR assay. Sourced from immuneACCESS, this table was stored by TCRdb with only in-frame sequences that have V and J called. A share of the clones is absent; for the studies checked, an unresolved V gene accounts for under half, and the remainder has no known explanation. Here the sample has over 100,000 clones; just under 95% occur a single time. Less than 6% of the sample is in the top ten clones. Sequencing was done on a sample of blood. The receptors derive from a man younger than 30 in good health.

This chain joins TRBV18 and TRBJ1-1; D is undetermined. The CDR3 consists of 13 residues. Trimming stripped 0 bases from V and 8 bases from J, with 10 bases between. Per the germline V gene, CDR1 is KGHSH and CDR2 is LQKENI. The CDR3 DNA follows: TGTGCCAGCTCACCACCGAACGGGGAGGAAGCTTTCTTT. Translation: CASSPPNGEEAFF.

The chain uses TRBV7-9 and TRBJ2-2, with TRBD1 identical over 10 bases. This CDR3 has 15 amino acids. With V trimmed by 10 bases and J by 5 bases, 10 bases remained unmatched. Germline loops: CDR1 SEHNR, CDR2 FQNEAQ (reference sequence). The CDR3 bases are TGTGCCACCGACAGGGGGCGCTCTCGGACCGGGGAGCTGTTTTTT. Its protein product is CATDRGRSRTGELFF.

This chain links TRBV9 with TRBJ1-3, with a possible D match to TRBD1 (5 bases). V was pared by 0 bases and J by 3 bases, with 13 bases between. The CDR3 contains 16 residues. CDR1 is SGDLS, CDR2 YYNGEE, per germline. For the CDR3, the DNA is TGTGCCAGCAGCGTAGCCCCAACAGGTAGTGGAAACACCATATATTTT. It encodes CASSVAPTGSGNTIYF.

V and J are TRBV3-1 (or the pseudogene TRBV3-2) and TRBJ1-5, with D tentatively TRBD1 (5 bases). Trimming left V 1 base short and J 4 bases short, with 8 bases between. Per the germline V gene, CDR1 is LGHDT and CDR2 is YNNKEL (reference sequence). The CDR3 extends over 14 amino acids. Written as DNA, the CDR3 is TGTGCCAGCAGCCAAGCCCAGGGTAATCAGCCCCAGCATTTT. Encoded protein: CASSQAQGNQPQHF.

In this sample, this clone turned up once. The J gene is TRBJ2-5, the V gene TRBV7-2, with D unresolved. The CDR3 is 12 amino acids. The germline gives CDR1 SGHTA, CDR2 FQGNSA. V lost 1 base, J lost 0 bases, and 0 bases lay in between. In DNA, the CDR3 is TGTGCCAGCAGCTTAGACCAAGAGACCCAGTACTTC. Translation: CASSLDQETQYF. The complete variable domain, with remaining parts taken from reference TRBV7-2 and TRBJ2-5, reads GAGVSQSPSNKVTEKGKDVELRCDPISGHTALYWYRQSLGQGLEFLIYFQGNSAPDKSGLPSDRFSAERTGGSVSTLTIQRTQQEDSAVYLCASSLDQETQYFGPGTRLLVL.

The chain uses TRBV4-1 and TRBJ1-1; 7 nucleotides match TRBD1. The CDR3 totals 15 residues. V trimming: 3 bases; J trimming: 1 base; junction bases outside the gene matches: 5. The germline CDR1 and CDR2 sequences are MGHRA and YSYEKL. The CDR3: CASSQPGQKNTEAFF. DNA for the CDR3: TGCGCCAGCAGCCAGCCGGGACAGAAGAACACTGAAGCTTTCTTT.

J is TRBJ1-1 and V is TRBV9, with TRBD1 matching over 7 bases. Germline V gives CDR1 SGDLS, CDR2 YYNGEE. Unmatched junction bases numbered 19, after V lost 4 bases and J lost 4 bases. The length of the CDR3 is 18 residues. CDR3 DNA: TGTGCCAGCAGCTCCCGGGGGGAAGGGGGCGAAGGGGGCACTGAAGCTTTCTTT. This encodes CASSSRGEGGEGGTEAFF.

V is TRBV28 and J is TRBJ1-6; D is perhaps TRBD1 (5 bases). V lost 7 bases and J lost 4, with 11 bases in between. Germline V gene lookup returns CDR1 MDHEN and CDR2 SYDVKM. CDR3 length: 14 residues. CDR3 residues: CASTGPEYNSPLHF. The CDR3 nucleotides are TGTGCCAGCACAGGGCCGGAGTATAATTCACCCCTCCACTTT.

The chain uses TRBV5-4 and TRBJ2-7, with D uncertain. CDR1 is SGHNT and CDR2 is YYREEE in the germline V gene (reference sequence). The CDR3 totals 14 residues. Deletions cut 1 base from V and 0 bases from J, with 8 bases between. The CDR3 is CASSLSTDSYEQYF. CDR3 in DNA: TGTGCCAGCAGCTTGTCAACGGACTCCTACGAGCAGTACTTC.

This chain joins TRBV18 and TRBJ1-1; no firm D call. Trimming shortened V by 6 bases and J by 1 base, and 9 bases separated the two germline ends. The CDR3 covers 13 residues. Germline V gene lookup returns CDR1 KGHSH and CDR2 LQKENI. CDR3 DNA: TGTGCCAGCTCGTCGCAAACGAACACTGAAGCTTTCTTT. Its translation is CASSSQTNTEAFF.

V and J are TRBV5-5 and TRBJ2-7; no clear D. Germline loops: CDR1 SGHKS, CDR2 YYEKEE (reference sequence). V lost 0 bases and J lost 5, with 3 bases in between. The length of the CDR3 is 11 residues. This CDR3 reads CASSLGDEQYF. The CDR3 region has the DNA TGTGCCAGCAGCTTGGGGGACGAGCAGTACTTC.

V usage is TRBV7-7 and J usage is TRBJ2-5, with 12 nucleotides matching TRBD2. Germline trimming cut 2 bases from V and 4 bases from J; bases unmatched to any gene: 2. The CDR3 length is 15 residues. Germline CDR1 reads SSHAT; CDR2 reads FNYEAQ (reference sequence). CDR3 region: CASSLSTSGGETQYF. The CDR3 nucleotides are TGTGCCAGCAGCTTATCGACTAGCGGGGGAGAGACCCAGTACTTC.